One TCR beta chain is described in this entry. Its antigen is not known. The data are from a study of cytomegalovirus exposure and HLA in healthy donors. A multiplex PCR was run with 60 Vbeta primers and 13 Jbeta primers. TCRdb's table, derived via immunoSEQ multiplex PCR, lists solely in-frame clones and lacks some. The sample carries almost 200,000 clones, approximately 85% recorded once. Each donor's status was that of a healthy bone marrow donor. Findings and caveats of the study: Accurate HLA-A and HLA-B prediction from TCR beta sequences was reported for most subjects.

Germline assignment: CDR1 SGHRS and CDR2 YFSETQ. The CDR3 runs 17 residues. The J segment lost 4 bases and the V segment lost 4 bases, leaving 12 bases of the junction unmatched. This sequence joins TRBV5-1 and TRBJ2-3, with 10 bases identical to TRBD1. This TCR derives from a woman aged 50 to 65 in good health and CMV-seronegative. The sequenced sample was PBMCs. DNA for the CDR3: TGCGCCAGCAGCGAGGCCCCGACAGGGGGCAGTTCAGATACGCAGTATTTT. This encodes CASSEAPTGGSSDTQYF.